This T cell receptor beta chain derives from a study of shared T cell receptors in the human thymus. The repertoire was sequenced with immunoSEQ multiplex PCR; TCRdb's copy has only in-frame clones and lacks some. Of roughly 560,000 clones listed, about four fifths were seen once; the top ten hold roughly 0.013%. The CDR3 spans 16 residues. The germline V gene has CDR1 SGHTA and CDR2 FQGNSA. Trimming at V came to 5 bases and at J to 2 bases, leaving 10 bases not matched to a gene. These same records also appear under a second study, on human thymus T cells. That source reports: Corrective surgery for congenital heart defects was being performed on the healthy Finnish infants who were the donors. Surgeons resected thymus tissue during corrective heart surgery. Repertoires sampled from thymus and blood appeared biased in V and J gene usage. Unrelated people showed highly overlapping thymic repertoires, related research reported.

The source of this sequence is a boy in the first two years of life with a congenital heart defect. This rearrangement joins TRBV7-2 to TRBJ2-5; 8 bases line up with TRBD2. Sequencing used thymocytes. CDR3 nucleotide sequence: TGTGCCAGCAGCGGTCGTCAGCGGGGGCGGCAAGAGACCCAGTACTTC. This gives the protein CASSGRQRGRQETQYF.